The 7 T cell receptor beta chains listed next were all sequenced from one sample in a study of human T cells and chemical hapten exposure. In TCRdb, the RACE reads were re-called with MiXCR into one record per CDR3 protein. The sample holds about 160,000 distinct CDR3 sequences; about a quarter are singletons and the top ten take around 2.3%. Noted time point: patch test 3, about 24 weeks after DPC sensitization. Indicated treatment: therapeutic diphenylcyclopropenone sensitization with weekly scalp DPC. Sample: whole blood, taken in connection with sensitization to the hapten diphenylcyclopropenone (DPC). These receptors were collected from a young woman with alopecia areata. Some clones in this sample may be carry-over from other donors' samples.

The chain recombines TRBV20-1 with TRBJ1-1; D is uncertain. V dropped 5 bases and J dropped 3 bases, with 16 bases sitting between them. This CDR3 is built from 14 residues. Germline CDR1 and CDR2: DFQATT and SNEGSKA (reference sequence). The CDR3 here is CSAVKRVGYTEAFF. CDR3 in DNA: TGCAGTGCTGTAAAGCGAGTGGGGTACACTGAAGCTTTCTTT.

The V gene is TRBV7-9, the J gene TRBJ2-7; 12 nucleotides line up with TRBD2. CDR3 length: 16 amino acids. Germline assignment: CDR1 SEHNR and CDR2 FQNEAQ (reference sequence). V gave up 3 bases and J gave up 4 bases; unmatched junction bases: 7. The CDR3 is CASSFWASGRGYEQYF. CDR3 coding DNA: TGTGCCAGCAGCTTCTGGGCTAGCGGGAGGGGATACGAGCAGTACTTC.

This chain uses TRBV27 with TRBJ1-5, with D possibly TRBD1 on 6 matching bases. The V gene's germline CDR1 is MNHEY and CDR2 SMNVEV (reference sequence). Trimming left V 4 bases short and J 4 bases short, with 14 bases between. This CDR3 is 15 amino acids long. The CDR3 loop is CASSWGRGSNQPQHF. DNA of the CDR3: TGTGCCAGCAGTTGGGGCAGGGGCTCTAATCAGCCCCAGCATTTT.

J is TRBJ1-5 and V is TRBV30; D unresolved. This CDR3 comprises 16 residues. Trimming left V 0 bases short and J 4 bases short, with 16 bases between. Germline lookup yields CDR1 GTSNPN and CDR2 SVGIG (reference sequence). This CDR3 is CAWSVMGPSRNQPQHF. The DNA for the CDR3 is TGTGCCTGGAGTGTAATGGGCCCGTCCAGGAATCAGCCCCAGCATTTT.

In this sample, this clonotype turned up many times. V gene TRBV14 combines with J gene TRBJ1-2; D is possibly TRBD1 (6 bases). The CDR3 is made up of 11 amino acids. Germline assignment: CDR1 SGHDN and CDR2 FVKESK. V lost 8 bases to trimming and J lost 4 bases, with 8 bases between them. The CDR3 DNA reads as TGTGCCAGCTCGACAGGCTATGGCTACACCTTC. Its protein product is CASSTGYGYTF.

This clonotype was counted once. The chain is built from TRBV12-3 or TRBV12-4 and TRBJ1-6; D is perhaps TRBD1 (5 bases). The CDR3 extends over 14 amino acids. Trimming left V 7 bases short and J 7 bases short, with 14 bases between. CDR3 amino acids: CASTLGDVNSPLHF. CDR3 DNA: TGTGCCAGCACCCTGGGGGACGTGAATTCACCCCTCCACTTT.

This clonotype turned up a few times. The chain joins TRBV20-1 to TRBJ2-5; 9 nucleotides line up with TRBD1. CDR3 length equals 14 residues. From germline, CDR1 is DFQATT and CDR2 SNEGSKA (reference sequence). The J segment lost 1 base and the V segment lost 6 bases, leaving 6 bases of the junction unmatched. CDR3 sequence (DNA): TGCAGTGCAGACAGGGGGGGCGGCCAAGAGACCCAGTACTTC. Its protein is CSADRGGGQETQYF.